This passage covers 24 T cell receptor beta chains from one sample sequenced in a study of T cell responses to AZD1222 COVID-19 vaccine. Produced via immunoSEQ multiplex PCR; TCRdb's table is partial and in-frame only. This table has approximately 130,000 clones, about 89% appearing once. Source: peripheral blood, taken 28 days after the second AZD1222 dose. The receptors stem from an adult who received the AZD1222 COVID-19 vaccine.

The CDR3 reads CASSKVSNYGYTF. The CDR3 DNA sequence: TGTGCCAGCAGCAAAGTTAGTAACTATGGCTACACCTTC. The chain has TRBV21-1 and TRBJ1-2. TRBV21-1 is termed a pseudogene. The CDR3 has 13 amino acids.

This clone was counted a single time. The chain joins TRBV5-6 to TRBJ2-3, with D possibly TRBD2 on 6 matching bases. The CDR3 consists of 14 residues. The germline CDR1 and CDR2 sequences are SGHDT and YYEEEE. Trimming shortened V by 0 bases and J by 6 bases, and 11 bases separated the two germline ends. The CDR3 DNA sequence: TGTGCCAGCAGCTTGGCTGGAGGGCCTGATACGCAGTATTTT. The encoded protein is CASSLAGGPDTQYF.

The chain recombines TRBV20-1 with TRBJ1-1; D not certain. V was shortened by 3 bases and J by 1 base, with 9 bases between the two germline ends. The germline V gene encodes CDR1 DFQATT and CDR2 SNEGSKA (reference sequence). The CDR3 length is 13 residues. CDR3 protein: CSASLDGNTEAFF. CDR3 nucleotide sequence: TGCAGTGCTAGTCTTGACGGGAACACTGAAGCTTTCTTT.

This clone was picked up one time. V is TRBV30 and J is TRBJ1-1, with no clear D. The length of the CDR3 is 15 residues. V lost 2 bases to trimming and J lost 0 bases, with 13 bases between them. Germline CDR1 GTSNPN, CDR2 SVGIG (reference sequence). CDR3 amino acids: CAWSLLLTVNTEAFF. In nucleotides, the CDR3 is TGTGCCTGGAGTCTCCTCCTGACCGTGAACACTGAAGCTTTCTTT.

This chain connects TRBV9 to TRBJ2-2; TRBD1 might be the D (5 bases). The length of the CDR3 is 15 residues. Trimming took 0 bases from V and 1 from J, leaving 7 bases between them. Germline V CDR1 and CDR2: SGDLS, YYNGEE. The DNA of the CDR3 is TGTGCCAGCAGCGTAGGACAGTTGAACACCGGGGAGCTGTTTTTT. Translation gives CASSVGQLNTGELFF.

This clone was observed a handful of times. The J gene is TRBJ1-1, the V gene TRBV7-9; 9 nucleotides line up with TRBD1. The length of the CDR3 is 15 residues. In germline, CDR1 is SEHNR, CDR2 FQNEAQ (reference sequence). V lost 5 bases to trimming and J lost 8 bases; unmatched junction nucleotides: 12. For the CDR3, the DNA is TGTGCCAGCAGCCATAGGGTGGGGGGACAGGGAGAAGCTTTCTTT. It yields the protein CASSHRVGGQGEAFF.

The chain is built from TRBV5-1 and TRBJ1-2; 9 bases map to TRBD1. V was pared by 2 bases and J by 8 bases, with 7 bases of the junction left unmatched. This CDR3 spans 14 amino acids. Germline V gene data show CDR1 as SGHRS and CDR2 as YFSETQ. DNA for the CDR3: TGCGCCAGCAGCTTCGGACAGGGGTTTGGAGGCTACACCTTC. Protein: CASSFGQGFGGYTF. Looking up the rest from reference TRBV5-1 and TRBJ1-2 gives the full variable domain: KAGVTQTPRYLIKTRGQQVTLSCSPISGHRSVSWYQQTPGQGLQFLFEYFSETQRNKGNFPGRFSGRQFSNSRSEMNVSTLELGDSALYLCASSFGQGFGGYTFGSGTRLTVV.

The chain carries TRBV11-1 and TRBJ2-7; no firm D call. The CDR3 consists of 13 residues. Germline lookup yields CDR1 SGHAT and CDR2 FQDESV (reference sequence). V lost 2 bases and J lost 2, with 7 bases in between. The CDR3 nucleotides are TGTGCCAGCAGCTTACACAGTACCTACGAGCAGTACTTC. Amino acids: CASSLHSTYEQYF.

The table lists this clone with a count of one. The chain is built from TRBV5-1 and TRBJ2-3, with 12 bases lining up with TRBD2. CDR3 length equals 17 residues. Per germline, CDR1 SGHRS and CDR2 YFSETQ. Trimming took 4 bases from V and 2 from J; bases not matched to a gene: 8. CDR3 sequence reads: CASSPGGLAGTTDTQYF. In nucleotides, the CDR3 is TGCGCCAGCAGCCCCGGTGGACTAGCGGGGACCACAGATACGCAGTATTTT.

This CDR3 reads CASSLGQGNTGELFF. The CDR3 DNA is TGTGCCAGCAGCTTAGGACAGGGCAACACCGGGGAGCTGTTTTTT. V gene TRBV7-8 combines with J gene TRBJ2-2; the match to TRBD1 covers 7 bases. This CDR3 is 15 amino acids long. V shed 1 base, J shed 2 bases, and the junction held 1 base outside the gene matches. Germline V gives CDR1 SGHVS, CDR2 FQNEAQ.

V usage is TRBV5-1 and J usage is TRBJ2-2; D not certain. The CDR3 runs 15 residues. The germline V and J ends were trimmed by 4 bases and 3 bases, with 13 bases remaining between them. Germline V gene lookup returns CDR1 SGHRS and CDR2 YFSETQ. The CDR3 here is CASSGLLSDTGELFF. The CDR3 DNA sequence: TGCGCCAGCAGCGGGCTTTTAAGCGACACCGGGGAGCTGTTTTTT. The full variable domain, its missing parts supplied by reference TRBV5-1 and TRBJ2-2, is KAGVTQTPRYLIKTRGQQVTLSCSPISGHRSVSWYQQTPGQGLQFLFEYFSETQRNKGNFPGRFSGRQFSNSRSEMNVSTLELGDSALYLCASSGLLSDTGELFFGEGSRLTVL.

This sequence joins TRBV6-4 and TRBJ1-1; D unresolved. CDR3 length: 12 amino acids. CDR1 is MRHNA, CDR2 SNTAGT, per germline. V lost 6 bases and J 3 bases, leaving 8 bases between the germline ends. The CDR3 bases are TGTGCCAGCAGAGCAAGCGACACTGAAGCTTTCTTT. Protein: CASRASDTEAFF.

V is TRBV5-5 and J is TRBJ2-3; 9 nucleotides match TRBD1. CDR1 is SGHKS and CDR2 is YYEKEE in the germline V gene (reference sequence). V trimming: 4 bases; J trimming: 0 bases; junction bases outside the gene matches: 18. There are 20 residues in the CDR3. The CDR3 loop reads CASSPRGRDRAFPSTDTQYF. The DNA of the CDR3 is TGTGCCAGCAGCCCCCGAGGGCGGGACAGGGCCTTCCCTAGCACAGATACGCAGTATTTT.

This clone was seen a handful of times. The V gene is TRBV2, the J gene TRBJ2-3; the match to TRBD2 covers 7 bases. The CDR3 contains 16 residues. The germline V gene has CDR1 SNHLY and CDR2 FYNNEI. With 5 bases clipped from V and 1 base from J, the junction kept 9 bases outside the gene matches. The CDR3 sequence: CASSRDYLEGTDTQYF. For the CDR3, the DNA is TGTGCCAGCAGTCGGGACTACCTGGAGGGCACAGATACGCAGTATTTT.

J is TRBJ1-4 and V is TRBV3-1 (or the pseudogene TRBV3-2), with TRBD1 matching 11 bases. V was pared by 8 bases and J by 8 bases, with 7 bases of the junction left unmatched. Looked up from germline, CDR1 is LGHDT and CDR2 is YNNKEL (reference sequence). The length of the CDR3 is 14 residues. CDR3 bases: TGTGCCAGCGGACAGGGGGCTTTGAGCGAAAAACTGTTTTTT. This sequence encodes CASGQGALSEKLFF.

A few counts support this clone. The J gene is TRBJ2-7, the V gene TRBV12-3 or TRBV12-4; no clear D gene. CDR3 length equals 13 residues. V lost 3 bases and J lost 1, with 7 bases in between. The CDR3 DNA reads TGTGCCAGCAGTTTTCAGGCGTCCTACGAGCAGTACTTC. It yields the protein CASSFQASYEQYF.

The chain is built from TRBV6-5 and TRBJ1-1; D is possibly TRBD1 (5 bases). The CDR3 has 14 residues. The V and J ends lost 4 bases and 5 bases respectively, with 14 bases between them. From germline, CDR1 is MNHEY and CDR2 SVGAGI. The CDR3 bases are TGTGCCAGCAGTTTCCCGGGGGTGGGGACTGAAGCTTTCTTT. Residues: CASSFPGVGTEAFF.

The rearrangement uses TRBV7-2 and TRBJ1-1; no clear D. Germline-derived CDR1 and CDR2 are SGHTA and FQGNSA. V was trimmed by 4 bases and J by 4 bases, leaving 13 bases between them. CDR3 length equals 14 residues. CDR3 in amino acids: CASSSGSGGTEAFF. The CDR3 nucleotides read TGTGCCAGCAGCTCCGGATCGGGAGGCACTGAAGCTTTCTTT.

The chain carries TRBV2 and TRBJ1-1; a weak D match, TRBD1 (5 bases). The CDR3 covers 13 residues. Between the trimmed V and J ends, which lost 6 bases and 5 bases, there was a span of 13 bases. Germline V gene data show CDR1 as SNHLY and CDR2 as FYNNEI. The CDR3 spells CASSEGWLTEAFF. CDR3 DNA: TGTGCCAGCAGCGAGGGGTGGCTGACTGAAGCTTTCTTT.

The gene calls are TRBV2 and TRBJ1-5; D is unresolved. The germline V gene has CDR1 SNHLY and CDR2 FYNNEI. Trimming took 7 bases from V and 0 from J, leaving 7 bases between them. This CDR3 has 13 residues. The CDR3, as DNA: TGTGCCAGCACCGGAGATAGCAATCAGCCCCAGCATTTT. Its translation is CASTGDSNQPQHF.

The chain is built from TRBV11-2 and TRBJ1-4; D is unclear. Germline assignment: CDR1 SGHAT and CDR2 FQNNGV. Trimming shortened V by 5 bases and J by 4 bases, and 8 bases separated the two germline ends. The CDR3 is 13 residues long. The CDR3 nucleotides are TGTGCCAGCAGCGTCCTTCTTAATGAAAAACTGTTTTTT. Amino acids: CASSVLLNEKLFF.

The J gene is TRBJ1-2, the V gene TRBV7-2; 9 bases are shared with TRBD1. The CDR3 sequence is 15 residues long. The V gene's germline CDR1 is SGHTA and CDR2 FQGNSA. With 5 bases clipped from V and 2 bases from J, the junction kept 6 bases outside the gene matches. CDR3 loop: CASSPTGTGNYGYTF. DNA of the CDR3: TGTGCCAGCAGCCCAACCGGGACAGGGAACTATGGCTACACCTTC.

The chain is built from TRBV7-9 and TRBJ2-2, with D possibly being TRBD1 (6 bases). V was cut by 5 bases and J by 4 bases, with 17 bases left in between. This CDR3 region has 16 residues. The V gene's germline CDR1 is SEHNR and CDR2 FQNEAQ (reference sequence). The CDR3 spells CASSPQAGQITGELFF. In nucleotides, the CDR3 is TGTGCCAGCAGCCCACAGGCTGGACAGATCACCGGGGAGCTGTTTTTT.

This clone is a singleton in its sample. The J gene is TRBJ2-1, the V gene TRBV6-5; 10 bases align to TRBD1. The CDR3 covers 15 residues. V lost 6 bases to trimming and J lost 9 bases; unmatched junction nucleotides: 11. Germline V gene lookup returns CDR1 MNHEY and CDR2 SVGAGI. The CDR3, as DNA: TGTGCCAGCAGCGCCGGGACAGGGGCAACGAGTGAGCAGTTCTTC. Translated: CASSAGTGATSEQFF.